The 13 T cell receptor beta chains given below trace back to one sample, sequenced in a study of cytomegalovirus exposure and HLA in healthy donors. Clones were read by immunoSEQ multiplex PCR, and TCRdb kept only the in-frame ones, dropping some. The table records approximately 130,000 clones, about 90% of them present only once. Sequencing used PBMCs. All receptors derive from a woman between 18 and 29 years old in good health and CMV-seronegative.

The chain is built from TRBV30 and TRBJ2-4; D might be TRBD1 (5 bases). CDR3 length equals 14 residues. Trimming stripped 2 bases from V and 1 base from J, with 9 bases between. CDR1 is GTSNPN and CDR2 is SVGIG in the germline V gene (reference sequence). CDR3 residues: CAWSWGDAKNIQYF. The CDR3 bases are TGTGCCTGGAGTTGGGGCGACGCCAAAAACATTCAGTACTTC. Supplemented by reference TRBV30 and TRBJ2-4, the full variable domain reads SQTIHQWPATLVQPVGSPLSLECTVEGTSNPNLYWYRQAAGRGLQLLFYSVGIGQISSEVPQNLSASRPQDRQFILSSKKLLLSDSGFYLCAWSWGDAKNIQYFGAGTRLSVL.

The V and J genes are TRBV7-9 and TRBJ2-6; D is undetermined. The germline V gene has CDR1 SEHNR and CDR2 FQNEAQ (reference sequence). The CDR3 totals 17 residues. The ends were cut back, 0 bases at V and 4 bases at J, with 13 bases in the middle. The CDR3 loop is CASSLAESIWGANVLTF. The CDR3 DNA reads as TGTGCCAGCAGCTTAGCCGAAAGCATCTGGGGGGCCAACGTCCTGACTTTC. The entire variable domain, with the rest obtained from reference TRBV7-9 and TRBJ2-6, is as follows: DTGVSQNPRHKITKRGQNVTFRCDPISEHNRLYWYRQTLGQGPEFLTYFQNEAQLEKSRLLSDRFSAERPKGSFSTLEIQRTEQGDSAMYLCASSLAESIWGANVLTFGAGSRLTVL.

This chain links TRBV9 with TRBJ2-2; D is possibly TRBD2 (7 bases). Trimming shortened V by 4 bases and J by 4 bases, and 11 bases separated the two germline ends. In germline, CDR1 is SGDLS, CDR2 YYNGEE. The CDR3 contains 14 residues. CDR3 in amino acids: CASSRGRGTGELFF. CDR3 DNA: TGTGCCAGCAGCAGGGGGAGGGGCACCGGGGAGCTGTTTTTT.

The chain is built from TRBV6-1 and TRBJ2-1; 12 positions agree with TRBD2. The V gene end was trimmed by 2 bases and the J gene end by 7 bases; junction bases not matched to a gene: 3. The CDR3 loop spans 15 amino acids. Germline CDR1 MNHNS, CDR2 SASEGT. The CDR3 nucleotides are TGTGCCAGCAGTGAACTAGCGGGGGGGCTTAATGAGCAGTTCTTC. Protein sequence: CASSELAGGLNEQFF.

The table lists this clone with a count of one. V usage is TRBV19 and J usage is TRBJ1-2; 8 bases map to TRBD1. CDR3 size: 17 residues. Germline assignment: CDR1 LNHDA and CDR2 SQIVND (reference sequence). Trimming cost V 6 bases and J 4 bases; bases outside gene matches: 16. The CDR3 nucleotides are TGTGCCAGTAGGCCCGGGACAGGCCGCCCCCATGGCTATGGCTACACCTTC. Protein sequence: CASRPGTGRPHGYGYTF.

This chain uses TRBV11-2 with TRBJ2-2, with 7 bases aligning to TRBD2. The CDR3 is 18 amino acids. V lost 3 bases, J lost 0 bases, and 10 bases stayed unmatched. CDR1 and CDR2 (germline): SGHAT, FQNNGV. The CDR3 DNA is TGTGCCAGCAGCTTGGGACTACCAATACATACGAACACCGGGGAGCTGTTTTTT. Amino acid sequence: CASSLGLPIHTNTGELFF. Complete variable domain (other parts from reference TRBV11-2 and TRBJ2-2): EAGVAQSPRYKIIEKRQSVAFWCNPISGHATLYWYQQILGQGPKLLIQFQNNGVVDDSQLPKDRFSAERLKGVDSTLKIQPAKLEDSAVYLCASSLGLPIHTNTGELFFGEGSRLTVL.

The DNA of the CDR3 is TGTGCCAGCAGCTTAGGGCGGCGTAGCTCCTACGAGCAGTACTTC. This gives the protein CASSLGRRSSYEQYF. The chain is built from TRBV11-2 and TRBJ2-7; D is unclear. CDR1 is SGHAT and CDR2 is FQNNGV in the germline V gene. V dropped 1 base and J dropped 0 bases, with 10 bases sitting between them. This CDR3 spans 15 amino acids.

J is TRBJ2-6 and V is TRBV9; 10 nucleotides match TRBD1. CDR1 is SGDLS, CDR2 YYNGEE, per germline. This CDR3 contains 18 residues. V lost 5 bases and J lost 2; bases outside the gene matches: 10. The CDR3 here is CASRFGTGALPGANVLTF. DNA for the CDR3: TGTGCCAGCAGATTCGGGACAGGGGCCCTCCCTGGGGCCAACGTCCTGACTTTC.

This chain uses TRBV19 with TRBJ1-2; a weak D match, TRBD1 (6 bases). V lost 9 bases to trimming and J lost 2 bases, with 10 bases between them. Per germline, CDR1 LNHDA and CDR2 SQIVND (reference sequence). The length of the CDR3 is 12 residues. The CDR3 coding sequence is TGTGCCAGCAGGACAGCCAACTATGGCTACACCTTC. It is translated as CASRTANYGYTF.

CDR3 nucleotide sequence: TGTGCCAGCAGGGCGACTAGCGGGGGGCCACTGTTAATCCACGAGCAGTACTTC. Its translation is CASRATSGGPLLIHEQYF. The rearrangement uses TRBV2 and TRBJ2-7; 13 positions agree with TRBD2. J lost 5 bases, V lost 6 bases, and 16 bases had no gene match. Germline CDR1 and CDR2: SNHLY and FYNNEI. The CDR3 spans 18 residues.

The CDR3 bases are TGTGCCAGCAGCTTAAACGTCAGGGGACATGAGCAGTTCTTC. Translation: CASSLNVRGHEQFF. V is TRBV7-3 and J is TRBJ2-1; tentative D call: TRBD1 (6 bases). The germline gives CDR1 SGHTA, CDR2 FQGTGA. V lost 1 base and J lost 8, with 12 bases in between. The CDR3 has 14 amino acids.

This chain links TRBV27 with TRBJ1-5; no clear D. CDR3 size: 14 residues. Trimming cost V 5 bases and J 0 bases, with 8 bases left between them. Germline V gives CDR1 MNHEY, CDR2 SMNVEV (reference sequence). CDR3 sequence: CASSREASNQPQHF. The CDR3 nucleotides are TGTGCCAGCAGTCGGGAGGCTAGCAATCAGCCCCAGCATTTT.

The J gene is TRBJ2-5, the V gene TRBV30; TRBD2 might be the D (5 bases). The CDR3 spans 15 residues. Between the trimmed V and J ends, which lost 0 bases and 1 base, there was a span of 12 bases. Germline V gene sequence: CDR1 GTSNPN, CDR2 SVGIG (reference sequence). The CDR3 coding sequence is TGTGCCTGGAGTGTACCTGCGGGTTTCCAAGAGACCCAGTACTTC. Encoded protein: CAWSVPAGFQETQYF.